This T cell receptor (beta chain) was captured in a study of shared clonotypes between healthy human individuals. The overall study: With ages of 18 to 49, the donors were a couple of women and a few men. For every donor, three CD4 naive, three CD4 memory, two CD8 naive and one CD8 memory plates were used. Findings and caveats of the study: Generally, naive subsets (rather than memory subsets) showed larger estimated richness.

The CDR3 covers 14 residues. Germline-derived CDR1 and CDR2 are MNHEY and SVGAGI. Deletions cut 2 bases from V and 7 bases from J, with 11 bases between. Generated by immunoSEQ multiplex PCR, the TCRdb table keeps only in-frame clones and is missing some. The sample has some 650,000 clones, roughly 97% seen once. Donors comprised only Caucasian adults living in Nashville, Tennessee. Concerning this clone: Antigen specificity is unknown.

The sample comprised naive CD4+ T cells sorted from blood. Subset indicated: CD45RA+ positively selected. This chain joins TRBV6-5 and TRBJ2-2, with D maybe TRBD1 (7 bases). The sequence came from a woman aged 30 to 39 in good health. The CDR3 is CASSYARGVGELFF. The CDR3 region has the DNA TGTGCCAGCAGTTACGCCAGGGGGGTCGGGGAGCTGTTTTTT.